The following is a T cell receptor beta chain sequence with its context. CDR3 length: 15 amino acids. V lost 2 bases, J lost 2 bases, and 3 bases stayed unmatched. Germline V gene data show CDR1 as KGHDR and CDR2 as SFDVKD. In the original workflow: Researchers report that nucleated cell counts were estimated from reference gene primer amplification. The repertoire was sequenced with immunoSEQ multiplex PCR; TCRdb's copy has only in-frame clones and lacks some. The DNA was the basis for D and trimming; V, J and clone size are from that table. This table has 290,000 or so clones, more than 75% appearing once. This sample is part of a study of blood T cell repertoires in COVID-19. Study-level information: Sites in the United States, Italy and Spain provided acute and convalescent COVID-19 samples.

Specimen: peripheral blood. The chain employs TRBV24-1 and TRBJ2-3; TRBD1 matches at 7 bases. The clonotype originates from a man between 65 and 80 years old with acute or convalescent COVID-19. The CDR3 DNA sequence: TGTGCCACCAGTGATTCGGACAGGCACACAGATACGCAGTATTTT. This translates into CATSDSDRHTDTQYF.